These 23 T cell receptor beta chains share one sample of origin, sequenced in a study of metastatic and nonmetastatic thyroid tumors. All patients were treatment-naive before thyroid surgery. TCRdb re-analyzed the PCR reads using MiXCR. The table shows some 26,000 clones, with about 3.9% occurring only once. The sample consisted of blood. All receptors come from a male donor with papillary thyroid cancer or a benign thyroid nodule (not recorded which). Some clones in this sample may be carry-over from other donors' samples.

This chain joins TRBV24-1 and TRBJ2-1; tentatively, D is TRBD1 or TRBD2 (5 bases each). This CDR3 region has 19 residues. Germline lookup yields CDR1 KGHDR and CDR2 SFDVKD. The V and J ends lost 3 bases and 2 bases respectively, with 22 bases between them. The CDR3 loop is CATSDTLRTLRGAYNEQFF. CDR3 in DNA: TGTGCCACCAGTGATACCTTACGCACATTGAGGGGTGCCTACAATGAGCAGTTCTTC.

This clone occurred a few times. A read error may explain this, as a much larger clone is one base away. The chain carries TRBV5-1 and TRBJ2-4, with a possible D match to TRBD2 (5 bases). V was clipped by 0 bases and J by 5 bases, with 9 bases between them. The CDR3 loop spans 14 amino acids. The germline V gene encodes CDR1 SGHRS and CDR2 YFSETQ. For the CDR3, the DNA is TGCGCCAGCAGCTTGGAGGGAGTCCAAAACATTCAGTACTTC. Its protein product is CASSLEGVQNIQYF. Filled out from reference TRBV5-1 and TRBJ2-4, the complete variable domain reads KAGVTQTPRYLIKTRGQQVTLSCSPISGHRSVSWYQQTPGQGLQFLFEYFSETQRNKGNFPGRFSGRQFSNSRSEMNVSTLELGDSALYLCASSLEGVQNIQYFGAGTRLSVL.

The sample holds many counts of this clone. The gene calls are TRBV7-2 and TRBJ2-2; D remains unclear. The germline V gene has CDR1 SGHTA and CDR2 FQGNSA. The CDR3 sequence is 14 residues long. The V end was cut by 1 base, the J end by 11 bases, with 14 bases between. CDR3 sequence (DNA): TGTGCCAGCAGCTTAGGACCCTGGGCAAGAGAGCTGTTTTTT. The encoded protein is CASSLGPWARELFF.

Worth noting for this clone: A junction boundary mismatches the germline segment, possibly from a read error. CDR3 sequence (DNA): TGTGCCAGCAGTGAAGGGGCCTTCACAGATGGCTACACATTC. It translates to CASSEGAFTDGYTF. This chain connects TRBV6-4 to TRBJ1-2; weak D call: TRBD1 (5 bases). Germline-derived CDR1 and CDR2 are MRHNA and SNTAGT. The CDR3 sequence is 14 residues long.

This clone was seen a few times. The sample contains more than one DNA sequence encoding this CDR3. The rearrangement uses TRBV28 and TRBJ1-2; D is perhaps TRBD1 (6 bases). Between the trimmed V and J ends, which lost 5 bases and 6 bases, there was a span of 16 bases. The CDR3 is 14 residues long. Germline-derived CDR1 and CDR2 are MDHEN and SYDVKM. CDR3 DNA sequence: TGTGCCAGCAGTCCCCGGGGCGGGGGGCATGGCTACACCTTC. Translated, it gives CASSPRGGGHGYTF.

This clone was observed at least ten times. V usage is TRBV5-1 and J usage is TRBJ2-5; D uncertain. There are 12 residues in the CDR3. Germline CDR1 reads SGHRS; CDR2 reads YFSETQ. Deletions cut 4 bases from V and 5 bases from J, with 9 bases between. The CDR3 coding sequence is TGCGCCAGCAGCCCGACCCAGGAGACCCAGTACTTC. It translates to CASSPTQETQYF.

The sample holds many counts of this clone. This clone may be a read error of a much larger clone one base away. This chain links TRBV20-1 with TRBJ2-7, with D tentatively TRBD2 (6 bases). Trimming shortened V by 5 bases and J by 1 base, and 12 bases separated the two germline ends. Germline V gene sequence: CDR1 DFQATT, CDR2 SNEGSKA (reference sequence). The CDR3 runs 13 residues. The CDR3 DNA is TGCAGTGCTCCGTGGGACTTATCCTACGAGCAGTACTTC. It encodes CSAPWDLSYEQYF.

This clone is medium-sized in the sample. DNA for the CDR3: TGTGCCAGTAGTTTACAGGGGGGCAATCAGCCCCAGCATTTT. Translation: CASSLQGGNQPQHF. The chain recombines TRBV19 with TRBJ1-5; 8 positions agree with TRBD1. The CDR3 contains 14 residues. Trimming took 5 bases from V and 2 from J; bases not matched to a gene: 2. Per germline, CDR1 LNHDA and CDR2 SQIVND (reference sequence).

The J gene is TRBJ2-7, the V gene TRBV7-6; D possibly matches TRBD1 or TRBD2 (5 bases each). Between the trimmed V and J ends, which lost 5 bases and 0 bases, there was a span of 14 bases. The CDR3 totals 15 residues. The germline V gene encodes CDR1 SGHVS and CDR2 FNYEAQ. The CDR3 DNA sequence: TGTGCCAGCAGCCCAGGGACGTACCTCTCCTACGAGCAGTACTTC. As protein: CASSPGTYLSYEQYF.

A word on this clone: A junction boundary mismatches the germline segment, possibly from a read error. The chain carries TRBV12-3 or TRBV12-4 and TRBJ2-7, with TRBD2 identical over 14 bases. CDR3 size: 14 residues. CDR3 protein: CASSNPGLAGALSF. CDR3 sequence (DNA): TGTGCCAGCAGTAATCCGGGACTAGCGGGAGCCCTCTCCTTC.

This clone was detected many times. The rearrangement joins TRBV6-1 to TRBJ1-4; 7 nucleotides align to TRBD1. V was pared by 0 bases and J by 8 bases, with 6 bases of the junction left unmatched. Germline assignment: CDR1 MNHNS and CDR2 SASEGT. CDR3 length: 15 amino acids. The CDR3 reads CASSEADRVGEKLFF. The CDR3 DNA follows: TGTGCCAGCAGTGAAGCCGACAGGGTGGGGGAAAAACTGTTTTTT.

As concerns this clone: An end of the junction does not agree with germline; a read error may underlie this. CDR3 sequence (DNA): TGCGCCAGCAGCTTTGGGGGCCATGGGAACACCGTGGAGCTGTTTTTT. This gives the protein CASSFGGHGNTVELFF. The V and J genes are TRBV5-1 and TRBJ2-2; D is perhaps TRBD1 (6 bases). CDR3 length: 16 residues. CDR1 SGHRS and CDR2 YFSETQ come from the germline V gene.

This clone was counted ten times or more. V usage is TRBV19 and J usage is TRBJ2-1; tentative D call: TRBD1 (5 bases). V lost 6 bases to trimming and J lost 6 bases, with 9 bases between them. Germline CDR1 LNHDA, CDR2 SQIVND (reference sequence). The CDR3 runs 12 residues. The CDR3 DNA reads as TGTGCCAGTAGCCGGACACTCAATGAGCAGTTCTTC. Amino acid sequence: CASSRTLNEQFF.

This clone showed up many times. The chain links TRBV28 to TRBJ1-1, with D maybe TRBD1 (5 bases). Germline V gene lookup returns CDR1 MDHEN and CDR2 SYDVKM. Trimming shortened V by 7 bases and J by 4 bases, and 16 bases separated the two germline ends. CDR3 size: 14 residues. The CDR3 is CASNPQGEGTEAFF. Here the CDR3 DNA reads TGTGCCAGCAACCCCCAGGGTGAGGGCACTGAAGCTTTCTTT.

This clone was observed at least ten times. The chain joins TRBV24-1 to TRBJ2-3; 7 bases fit TRBD1. CDR3 length: 16 amino acids. V dropped 3 bases and J dropped 0; count of bases not matched to a gene: 5. Looked up from germline, CDR1 is KGHDR and CDR2 is SFDVKD. As DNA, the CDR3 is TGTGCCACCAGTGATCCCGGACAGGCTAGCACAGATACGCAGTATTTT. The encoded protein is CATSDPGQASTDTQYF.

This clone was seen many times. The chain recombines TRBV12-3 or TRBV12-4 with TRBJ2-7; D remains ambiguous. This CDR3 region has 14 residues. V was cut by 2 bases and J by 6 bases, with 14 bases left in between. The CDR3 protein is CASSLNPPPAEQYF. Written as DNA, the CDR3 is TGTGCCAGCAGTTTAAATCCCCCTCCGGCCGAGCAGTACTTC.

This clone was seen many times. The CDR3 loop reads CASSQDHGGGGSPLHF. The CDR3 nucleotides read TGTGCCAGCAGCCAAGATCATGGTGGTGGGGGTTCACCCCTCCACTTT. This chain uses TRBV14 with TRBJ1-6, with a possible D match to TRBD1 (5 bases). Trimming took off 0 bases at V and 9 bases at J, with 15 bases between the two ends. The CDR3 is made up of 16 amino acids. Germline values: CDR1 SGHDN, CDR2 FVKESK. Filled out from reference TRBV14 and TRBJ1-6, the complete variable domain reads EAGVTQFPSHSVIEKGQTVTLRCDPISGHDNLYWYRRVMGKEIKFLLHFVKESKQDESGMPNNRFLAERTGGTYSTLKVQPAELEDSGVYFCASSQDHGGGGSPLHFGNGTRLTVT.

This clone was counted at least ten times. J is TRBJ2-1 and V is TRBV9; D may be TRBD1 or TRBD2 (6 bases each). Germline CDR1 SGDLS, CDR2 YYNGEE. The CDR3 consists of 15 residues. The V gene lost 3 bases and the J gene lost 5 bases, with 15 bases spanning the gap. In nucleotides, the CDR3 is TGTGCCAGCAGCGCGACAGGAGGGCCAAACAATGAGCAGTTCTTC. The encoded protein is CASSATGGPNNEQFF.

The CDR3 DNA follows: TGTGCCAGCGGACAGGACCGCACAGATACGCAGTATTTT. This encodes CASGQDRTDTQYF. V and J are TRBV6-1 and TRBJ2-3, with 7 bases identical to TRBD1. The germline V gene encodes CDR1 MNHNS and CDR2 SASEGT. Trimming at V came to 8 bases and at J to 1 base, leaving 3 bases not matched to a gene. The CDR3 runs 13 residues.

This clone appeared many times. This sample also contains other DNA sequences that code for the same CDR3. The chain employs TRBV19 and TRBJ1-1; TRBD1 matches at 9 bases. J was trimmed by 5 bases and V by 5 bases; bases with no gene match: 9. The germline CDR1 and CDR2 sequences are LNHDA and SQIVND (reference sequence). The CDR3 covers 15 residues. CDR3 coding DNA: TGTGCCAGTAGTGCCCGACAGGGGGTAAGAACTGAAGCTTTCTTT. It specifies CASSARQGVRTEAFF.

The V call is TRBV11-2, the J call TRBJ1-1, with D hard to call. CDR3 size: 14 residues. Between the trimmed V and J ends, which lost 5 bases and 2 bases, there was a span of 12 bases. Germline V CDR1 and CDR2: SGHAT, FQNNGV. CDR3 coding DNA: TGTGCCAGCAGCCGCGGGAACCTAAACACTGAAGCTTTCTTT. It translates to CASSRGNLNTEAFF. Combining the CDR3 with reference TRBV11-2 and TRBJ1-1 gives the whole variable domain EAGVAQSPRYKIIEKRQSVAFWCNPISGHATLYWYQQILGQGPKLLIQFQNNGVVDDSQLPKDRFSAERLKGVDSTLKIQPAKLEDSAVYLCASSRGNLNTEAFFGQGTRLTVV.

This clone turned up a few times. It is likely a read error, because the conserved phenylalanine at the end of the CDR3 is missing. The chain recombines TRBV7-3 with TRBJ1-1; TRBD1 might be the D (6 bases). CDR3 size: 13 residues. Germline CDR1 and CDR2: SGHTA and FQGTGA. V was shortened by 5 bases and J by 2 bases, with 9 bases between the two germline ends. The CDR3 reads CASSRGSNTEAFL. The CDR3 DNA reads as TGTGCCAGCAGCAGGGGGAGTAACACTGAAGCTTTCCTT.

Ten or more counts support this clone. The chain recombines TRBV4-2 with TRBJ2-7, with TRBD2 matching 7 bases. Germline values: CDR1 LGHNA, CDR2 YNFKEQ. The J segment lost 1 base and the V segment lost 0 bases, leaving 6 bases of the junction unmatched. The CDR3 is 16 residues long. The CDR3 nucleotides are TGTGCCAGCAGCCAAGATTTTTCTAGCGGATCCTACGAGCAGTACTTC. Translating gives CASSQDFSSGSYEQYF.